These 27 T cell receptor beta chains came from one sample sequenced in a study of T cell responses to AZD1222 COVID-19 vaccine. The method was immunoSEQ multiplex PCR; TCRdb's version includes in-frame clones alone and lacks a portion of them. The sample holds some 100,000 clones, approximately 91% seen once. The sequencing used peripheral blood, collected on day 0 of AZD1222 vaccination. The source of these receptors is an adult in good health.

This chain uses TRBV4-3 with TRBJ1-4; D unresolved. The CDR3 spans 14 residues. Trimming removed 0 bases from V and 7 bases from J, with 9 bases in between. Germline V gene data show CDR1 as LGHNA and CDR2 as YSLEER. The CDR3 nucleotides read TGCGCCAGCAGCCAAGATATTGTAACTGAAAAACTGTTTTTT. This encodes CASSQDIVTEKLFF.

This clone was seen a handful of times. The rearrangement uses TRBV6-4 and TRBJ2-7; D is perhaps TRBD2 (6 bases). This CDR3 is 15 amino acids long. V was clipped by 8 bases and J by 0 bases, with 17 bases between them. Germline V gene sequence: CDR1 MRHNA, CDR2 SNTAGT. The CDR3 sequence: CASFRGGSGSYEQYF. The CDR3 coding sequence is TGTGCCAGCTTTCGGGGAGGATCGGGCTCCTACGAGCAGTACTTC.

The chain combines TRBV19 with TRBJ1-4; 7 positions match TRBD1. V shed 6 bases and J 3 bases; nucleotides not matched to a gene: 1. The germline CDR1 and CDR2 sequences are LNHDA and SQIVND (reference sequence). The CDR3 covers 13 residues. CDR3 protein: CASSGTANEKLFF. The CDR3 DNA reads as TGTGCCAGTAGCGGGACAGCTAATGAAAAACTGTTTTTT.

The chain recombines TRBV11-2 with TRBJ2-7; 7 bases map to TRBD1. With 5 bases clipped from V and 2 bases from J, the junction kept 15 bases outside the gene matches. The CDR3 has 17 amino acids. Per the germline V gene, CDR1 is SGHAT and CDR2 is FQNNGV. The CDR3 is CASSLKGGSLLPYEQYF. The CDR3 DNA sequence: TGTGCCAGCAGCCTGAAAGGGGGCTCATTACTTCCCTACGAGCAGTACTTC.

J is TRBJ1-1 and V is TRBV4-1, with a tentative D call TRBD1 (5 bases). The CDR3 totals 11 residues. Per germline, CDR1 MGHRA and CDR2 YSYEKL. V lost 5 bases and J 9 bases, leaving 10 bases between the germline ends. This CDR3 is CASSTNRKAFF. CDR3 nucleotides: TGCGCCAGCAGCACGAACAGGAAAGCTTTCTTT.

This chain joins TRBV18 and TRBJ1-3; 7 positions agree with TRBD1. The CDR3 loop spans 16 amino acids. J was trimmed by 0 bases and V by 5 bases; bases with no gene match: 7. Looked up from germline, CDR1 is KGHSH and CDR2 is LQKENI. The CDR3 coding sequence is TGTGCCAGCTCATCTGGACAGGCAAGCTCTGGAAACACCATATATTTT. It is translated as CASSSGQASSGNTIYF.

The chain links TRBV2 to TRBJ2-5; 7 bases map to TRBD1. The CDR3 extends over 12 amino acids. Germline V gene lookup returns CDR1 SNHLY and CDR2 FYNNEI. V was clipped by 6 bases and J by 4 bases; unmatched bases: 2. As DNA, the CDR3 is TGTGCCAGCAGCTACAGGGGAGAGACCCAGTACTTC. It yields the protein CASSYRGETQYF. The variable domain in full, completed from reference TRBV2 and TRBJ2-5, reads EPEVTQTPSHQVTQMGQEVILRCVPISNHLYFYWYRQILGQKVEFLVSFYNNEISEKSEIFDDQFSVERPDGSNFTLKIRSTKLEDSAMYFCASSYRGETQYFGPGTRLLVL.

With regard to this clone: This sample also contains other DNA sequences that code for the same CDR3. The J gene is TRBJ1-2, the V gene TRBV11-2, with 8 bases aligning to TRBD1. The V and J ends lost 5 bases and 3 bases, in that order; junction bases with no gene match: 2. There are 13 residues in the CDR3. Germline V CDR1 and CDR2: SGHAT, FQNNGV. This CDR3 reads CASSPGQDYGYTF. CDR3 DNA sequence: TGTGCCAGCAGCCCGGGACAGGACTATGGCTACACCTTC.

J is TRBJ1-1 and V is TRBV5-1; TRBD1 might be the D (6 bases). The V gene's germline CDR1 is SGHRS and CDR2 YFSETQ. V lost 4 bases, J lost 7 bases, and 17 bases lay in between. This CDR3 region has 14 residues. The CDR3 region has the DNA TGCGCCAGCAGCCTCTACACCGGACAGAATGAAGCTTTCTTT. The encoded protein is CASSLYTGQNEAFF.

The CDR3 is CATSDSPATDTQYF. CDR3 coding DNA: TGTGCCACCAGTGATTCCCCGGCCACAGATACGCAGTATTTT. The V and J genes are TRBV24-1 and TRBJ2-3; D is unclear. V lost 2 bases, J lost 2 bases, and 7 bases lay in between. This CDR3 has 14 residues. Per germline, CDR1 KGHDR and CDR2 SFDVKD.

The chain employs TRBV5-1 and TRBJ2-1, with 10 bases fitting TRBD2. Germline V gene data show CDR1 as SGHRS and CDR2 as YFSETQ. The CDR3 is 14 amino acids. V shed 0 bases and J 8 bases; nucleotides not matched to a gene: 2. The CDR3 spells CASSLVLAGDEQFF. The CDR3, as DNA: TGCGCCAGCAGCTTGGTCCTAGCGGGAGATGAGCAGTTCTTC.

Comments on this clone: Other DNA variants within this sample encode the same CDR3. In DNA form, the CDR3 reads TGTGCCAGCTCACCAGGGTCGTCCTACAATGAGCAGTTCTTC. It is translated as CASSPGSSYNEQFF. The genes are TRBV18 and TRBJ2-1; no clear D. The V gene's germline CDR1 is KGHSH and CDR2 LQKENI. The V end was cut by 2 bases, the J end by 1 base, with 6 bases between. The CDR3 extends over 14 amino acids.

The J gene is TRBJ1-6, the V gene TRBV10-2, with D possibly matching TRBD1 (6 bases). V was cut by 7 bases and J by 6 bases, with 10 bases left in between. Germline CDR1 and CDR2: WSHSY and SAAADI. The CDR3 length is 13 residues. The CDR3 region is CASKEQGNSPLHF. CDR3 DNA: TGCGCCAGCAAAGAACAGGGTAATTCACCCCTCCACTTT.

The chain carries TRBV7-6 and TRBJ2-5, with D possibly being TRBD1 (5 bases). V was shortened by 5 bases and J by 4 bases, with 17 bases between the two germline ends. This CDR3 is 15 amino acids long. The germline gives CDR1 SGHVS, CDR2 FNYEAQ. The CDR3 loop is CASSRPSRQSETQYF. The DNA of the CDR3 is TGTGCCAGCAGCCGGCCTTCAAGACAGTCAGAGACCCAGTACTTC.

The rearrangement joins TRBV2 to TRBJ2-1; D uncertain. CDR1 is SNHLY and CDR2 is FYNNEI in the germline V gene. This CDR3 spans 13 amino acids. V gave up 6 bases and J gave up 5 bases, with 11 bases separating them. CDR3 in DNA: TGTGCCAGCAGGCAGGCCAAGAACAATGAGCAGTTCTTC. Translated: CASRQAKNNEQFF.

CDR3 bases: TGTGCCAGCTCACCACCTGTGTTCTCTGGAAACACCATATATTTT. Translation gives CASSPPVFSGNTIYF. This rearrangement joins TRBV18 to TRBJ1-3; D uncertain. V was shortened by 0 bases and J by 0 bases, with 6 bases between the two germline ends. Germline-derived CDR1 and CDR2 are KGHSH and LQKENI. The CDR3 covers 15 residues.

This sequence joins TRBV6-6 and TRBJ2-1; D call uncertain. This CDR3 is 13 amino acids long. V was pared by 6 bases and J by 10 bases, with 16 bases between. Per the germline V gene, CDR1 is MNHNY and CDR2 is SVGAGI (reference sequence). The DNA for the CDR3 is TGTGCCAGCAGCCCCCACCGATCGGCAGAGCAGTTCTTC. Amino acids: CASSPHRSAEQFF.

The rearrangement uses TRBV27 and TRBJ1-1; D not resolved. Deletions cut 2 bases from V and 2 bases from J, with 9 bases between. Germline CDR1 MNHEY, CDR2 SMNVEV (reference sequence). This CDR3 contains 14 residues. The CDR3 DNA reads as TGTGCCAGCAGTTTAAATGGGAAAAACACTGAAGCTTTCTTT. Protein sequence: CASSLNGKNTEAFF.

The chain has TRBV11-3 and TRBJ1-1; TRBD1 matches at 8 bases. Unmatched junction bases numbered 1, after V lost 6 bases and J lost 1 base. CDR3 length equals 13 residues. Germline lookup yields CDR1 SGHNT and CDR2 YENEEA. The CDR3 region has the DNA TGTGCCAGCAGGGGACAGGAGAACACTGAAGCTTTCTTT. Translated, it gives CASRGQENTEAFF.

This chain connects TRBV10-3 to TRBJ2-2; 7 positions match TRBD2. This CDR3 is 15 amino acids long. CDR1 is ENHRY, CDR2 SYGVKD, per germline. The V and J ends lost 4 bases and 1 base, in that order; junction bases with no gene match: 3. CDR3: CAISVAGGNTGELFF. CDR3 nucleotide sequence: TGTGCCATCAGTGTAGCGGGCGGGAACACCGGGGAGCTGTTTTTT.

This clone was detected only a few times. CDR3: CSASVAGGYINEQFF. The CDR3 DNA reads as TGCAGTGCTAGTGTAGCGGGAGGATATATAAATGAGCAGTTCTTC. V usage is TRBV20-1 and J usage is TRBJ2-1; 10 positions match TRBD2. From germline, CDR1 is DFQATT and CDR2 SNEGSKA (reference sequence). With 3 bases clipped from V and 7 bases from J, the junction kept 9 bases outside the gene matches. The CDR3 contains 15 residues.

This sequence joins TRBV21-1 and TRBJ1-5; whether TRBD1, the table's D call, matches the DNA was not checked. TRBV21-1 is given as a pseudogene. The CDR3 runs 20 residues. The chain's CDR3 is CASSQGTRSLPLFSNQPQHF. The CDR3 DNA is TGTGCCAGCAGCCAGGGGACAAGGTCCCTTCCCCTCTTTAGCAATCAGCCCCAGCATTTT.

The chain carries TRBV5-1 and TRBJ1-2, with 7 nucleotides matching TRBD1. The germline CDR1 and CDR2 sequences are SGHRS and YFSETQ. The CDR3 is made up of 15 amino acids. V dropped 3 bases and J dropped 5; count of bases not matched to a gene: 10. DNA for the CDR3: TGCGCCAGCAGCTCGGCGGATGAGGGGGCATATGGCTACACCTTC. As protein: CASSSADEGAYGYTF.

This chain uses TRBV7-3 with TRBJ2-2; no firm D call. The length of the CDR3 is 14 residues. The V gene lost 2 bases and the J gene lost 2 bases, with 6 bases spanning the gap. Germline-derived CDR1 and CDR2 are SGHTA and FQGTGA. In nucleotides, the CDR3 is TGTGCCAGCAGCTTAGTGCCAAACACCGGGGAGCTGTTTTTT. The encoded protein is CASSLVPNTGELFF.

This clone occurred once. The chain has TRBV15 and TRBJ2-1; possibly TRBD1 for D (6 bases). This CDR3 has 15 residues. V was shortened by 3 bases and J by 4 bases, with 13 bases between the two germline ends. Germline V gene data show CDR1 as LNHNV and CDR2 as YYDKDF (reference sequence). CDR3 protein: CATSRDSGFYNEQFF. In DNA, the CDR3 is TGTGCCACCAGCAGGGACAGCGGATTTTACAATGAGCAGTTCTTC.

The genes are TRBV4-2 and TRBJ2-1, with 10 bases fitting TRBD2. Germline V gene data show CDR1 as LGHNA and CDR2 as YNFKEQ. The CDR3 totals 17 residues. The V segment lost 1 base and the J segment 6 bases; nucleotides outside the gene matches: 9. The CDR3 here is CASSQVSSGRGFNEQFF. In DNA form, the CDR3 reads TGTGCCAGCAGCCAAGTTTCTAGCGGGAGAGGGTTCAATGAGCAGTTCTTC.

This chain uses TRBV7-2 with TRBJ2-7, with D possibly being TRBD1 or TRBD2 (5 bases each). Germline lookup yields CDR1 SGHTA and CDR2 FQGNSA. The CDR3 spans 15 residues. Deletions cut 5 bases from V and 4 bases from J, with 18 bases between. The CDR3 spells CASSPRSGASYEQYF. The CDR3, as DNA: TGTGCCAGCAGCCCCAGGTCCGGGGCTTCGTACGAGCAGTACTTC.